The entry that follows covers one T cell receptor (beta chain) sequence. Its antigen is unidentified. A clone one base away is much larger, so this may be a read error. Bulk tissue was left unsorted, and RNA and DNA were co-extracted from 20-30 mg of it. Patients underwent surgical resection for primary liver carcinoma. Germline CDR1 and CDR2: MNHNS and SASEGT. The CDR3 extends over 14 amino acids. The data were taken from a study of tumor-infiltrating lymphocytes in primary liver carcinoma. Overall study: The patients, men and women alike, were aged 30 to 69 years.

cDNA specific to TCR beta was made from approximately 500 ng of total RNA, with a constant-region primer employed for priming. Slightly modified ARM-PCR, run as three nested multiplex PCR rounds, produced the TCR beta libraries. The study ran its first two PCR rounds for nine to ten cycles each, using TRBV1-TRBV30 forward primers and a C-beta reverse primer. TCRdb fed the multiplex PCR reads into MiXCR, producing one record per CDR3 protein. The sample contains some 87,000 distinct CDR3 sequences, about 70% of which appear only once. Study-level points and caveats: Tumors had a significantly higher top-250-clone fraction than blood (p = 0.039).

The rearrangement uses TRBV6-1 and TRBJ2-1, with 12 bases fitting TRBD1. Sequencing was performed on tumor-adjacent normal liver tissue. The sequence was obtained from a man in his forties or fifties with primary liver carcinoma and hepatitis B virus infection. The CDR3 DNA reads TGTGTCAGCAGGGGACAGGGGGCGAAGGGTGAGCAGTTCTTC. Its protein product is CVSRGQGAKGEQFF.